This T cell receptor (beta chain) was documented in a study of beta chain features in type 1 diabetes. Study context: Comparable age, gender and cell yields were observed in patients relative to healthy donors. Findings of the study overall: The naive, central memory and Treg TCRB repertoires looked more alike in patients than they did in healthy donors. There was a possibility that cDNA sequencing over-represented cells with high TCR expression. All four CD4+ subsets of Type 1 diabetes patients contained TCRB CDR3s that were moderately but significantly shorter.

Expressed TCRB transcripts were sequenced after all isolated RNA was converted to cDNA. Generated by immunoSEQ multiplex PCR, the TCRdb table keeps only in-frame clones and is missing some. The table includes approximately 170,000 clones, approximately 8% detected once. Germline V gives CDR1 SGHTA, CDR2 FQGNSA. V trimming: 5 bases; J trimming: 1 base; junction bases outside the gene matches: 7. The CDR3 extends over 16 amino acids. This clone was counted between two and nine times. Its antigen is undetermined. The material sequenced was central memory CD4+ T cells from blood. The receptor's source is a man aged 18 to 30 with type 1 diabetes. V gene TRBV7-2 combines with J gene TRBJ2-2; TRBD2 matches at 7 bases. DNA of the CDR3: TGTGCCAGCAGCCCACGGACTAGGGGGAACACCGGGGAGCTGTTTTTT. Protein: CASSPRTRGNTGELFF.